The rows below give T cell receptor beta chains drawn from one sample of a study of spatial heterogeneity in lung cancer. MiXCR, run by TCRdb on the 5' RACE reads, gives a single entry per CDR3 protein. Counted here are some 43,000 distinct CDR3 sequences, 10% to 13% occurring once; the ten biggest clones make up over 15%. This sample comprised PBMCs, obtained at follow-up. The receptors stem from a female donor with early-stage non-small cell lung cancer. Both conserved end residues are part of each CDR3. Fields, in order: J gene, CDR3 length, D gene, V gene, clone size, CDR3 protein, CDR3 DNA. A D gene is named only where the DNA matches it firmly. The size field is filled for only some rows; it gives once, few, many or a size class.

j_gene: TRBJ2-3; len: 14; d_gene: NA; v_gene: TRBV3-1; abundance: few; CDR3aa: CASSQRNAADTQYF; CDR3nt: TGTGCCAGCAGCCAAAGGAATGCGGCAGATACGCAGTATTTT
j_gene: TRBJ1-2; len: 13; d_gene: NA; v_gene: TRBV5-5; abundance: many; CDR3aa: CASSPDGNYGYTF; CDR3nt: TGTGCCAGCAGCCCAGACGGTAACTATGGCTACACCTTC
j_gene: TRBJ2-3; len: 16; d_gene: NA; v_gene: TRBV5-4; abundance: many; CDR3aa: CASSLGRVSPTDTQYF; CDR3nt: TGTGCCAGCAGCTTGGGACGAGTGTCCCCCACAGATACGCAGTATTTT
j_gene: TRBJ2-7; len: 13; d_gene: TRBD1; v_gene: TRBV7-2; abundance: many; CDR3aa: CASSTGGTYEQYF; CDR3nt: TGTGCCAGCAGCACAGGGGGAACGTACGAGCAGTACTTC
j_gene: TRBJ2-4; len: 18; d_gene: NA; v_gene: TRBV6-2/TRBV6-3; abundance: NA; CDR3aa: CASSTRGRTDAGRDIQYF; CDR3nt: TGTGCCAGCAGTACCCGCGGACGGACGGATGCGGGGCGCGACATTCAGTACTTC
j_gene: TRBJ2-3; len: 12; d_gene: NA; v_gene: TRBV27; abundance: NA; CDR3aa: CASRASTDTQYF; CDR3nt: TGTGCCAGCAGGGCTAGCACAGATACGCAGTATTTT
j_gene: TRBJ1-1; len: 13; d_gene: NA; v_gene: TRBV6-2/TRBV6-3; abundance: few; CDR3aa: CASKQGMNTEAFF; CDR3nt: TGTGCCAGCAAGCAGGGCATGAACACTGAAGCTTTCTTT
j_gene: TRBJ2-3; len: 14; d_gene: TRBD1; v_gene: TRBV5-1; abundance: many; CDR3aa: CASSKTGFGNTQYF; CDR3nt: TGCGCCAGCAGCAAGACAGGGTTCGGAAATACGCAGTATTTT
j_gene: TRBJ2-2; len: 17; d_gene: TRBD2; v_gene: TRBV5-1; abundance: NA; CDR3aa: CASSRDPRGMNTGELFF; CDR3nt: TGCGCCAGCAGCCGGGACCCGCGGGGGATGAACACCGGGGAGCTGTTTTTT
j_gene: TRBJ1-1; len: 14; d_gene: TRBD1; v_gene: TRBV11-1; abundance: NA; CDR3aa: CASSDPDRALEAFF; CDR3nt: TGTGCCAGCAGCGATCCCGACAGGGCCCTTGAAGCTTTCTTT